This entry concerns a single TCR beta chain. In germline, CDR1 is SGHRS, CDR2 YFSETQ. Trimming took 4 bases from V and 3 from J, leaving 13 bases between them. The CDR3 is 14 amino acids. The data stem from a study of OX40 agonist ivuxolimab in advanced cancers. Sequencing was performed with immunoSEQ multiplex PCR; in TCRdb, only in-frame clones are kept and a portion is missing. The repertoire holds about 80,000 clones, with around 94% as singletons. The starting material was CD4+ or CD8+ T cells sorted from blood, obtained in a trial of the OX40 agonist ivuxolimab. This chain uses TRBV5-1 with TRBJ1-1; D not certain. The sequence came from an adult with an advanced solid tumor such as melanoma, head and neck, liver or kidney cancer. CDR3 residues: CASSHLDVDTEAFF. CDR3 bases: TGCGCCAGCAGCCATTTGGATGTGGACACTGAAGCTTTCTTT.